This entry lists 23 T cell receptor beta chains sequenced from one sample in a study of shared clonotypes between healthy human individuals. This table comes from immunoSEQ multiplex PCR, and its TCRdb copy is limited to in-frame clones, with some not included. The table has roughly 2.4 million clones, about 94% seen once; the top ten hold 0.13%. The sample consisted of naive CD4+ T cells sorted from blood. Subset meaning: CD45RA+ positively selected. All receptors come from a young man in good health.

This clone was observed a single time. The chain is built from TRBV11-1 and TRBJ2-5; 9 bases align to TRBD1. The junction had 3 bases not matched to a gene; V was cut back by 3 bases and J by 4 bases. The CDR3 loop spans 14 amino acids. Germline V gene data show CDR1 as SGHAT and CDR2 as FQDESV (reference sequence). The CDR3 coding sequence is TGTGCCAGCAGCTTGGGACAGGGTGCAGAGACCCAGTACTTC. This encodes CASSLGQGAETQYF.

The chain employs TRBV25-1 and TRBJ2-1; 8 nucleotides line up with TRBD2. With 0 bases clipped from V and 7 bases from J, the junction kept 11 bases outside the gene matches. CDR1 is MGHDK, CDR2 SYGVNS, per germline. CDR3 length: 17 residues. CDR3 DNA sequence: TGTGCCAGCAGTGAATATGGCCGGCGGGGGGCCGGGAATGAGCAGTTCTTC. This gives the protein CASSEYGRRGAGNEQFF.

V is TRBV10-3 and J is TRBJ2-3, with D hard to call. Trimming stripped 8 bases from V and 1 base from J, with 13 bases between. From germline, CDR1 is ENHRY and CDR2 SYGVKD. This CDR3 comprises 14 residues. This chain's CDR3 is CAIARSERTDTQYF. CDR3 sequence (DNA): TGTGCCATCGCGCGGTCGGAACGCACAGATACGCAGTATTTT.

The chain couples TRBV7-3 to TRBJ2-7; D gene uncertain. CDR1 SGHTA and CDR2 FQGTGA come from the germline V gene. The CDR3 spans 15 residues. V was clipped by 2 bases and J by 0 bases, with 11 bases between them. CDR3 loop: CASSLFSESSYEQYF. CDR3 DNA: TGTGCCAGCAGCTTATTTTCGGAGAGCTCCTACGAGCAGTACTTC.

The rearrangement joins TRBV9 to TRBJ2-3; D gene ambiguous. The CDR3 is 14 residues long. Trimming left V 4 bases short and J 2 bases short, with 11 bases between. Per the germline V gene, CDR1 is SGDLS and CDR2 is YYNGEE. The CDR3 sequence is CASSSLGITDTQYF. The CDR3 nucleotides are TGTGCCAGCAGCTCGCTAGGAATCACAGATACGCAGTATTTT.

The chain is built from TRBV5-1 and TRBJ2-3; 7 bases match TRBD1. CDR1 and CDR2 from the germline V gene are SGHRS and YFSETQ. After removal of 6 bases from V and 0 bases from J, the junction contained 10 bases not matched to a gene. This CDR3 has 16 residues. The CDR3 bases are TGCGCCAGCAAGATAGGGGGCCGGTGGAGCACAGATACGCAGTATTTT. Translating gives CASKIGGRWSTDTQYF.

The chain has TRBV5-5 and TRBJ2-7; 7 positions match TRBD1. CDR1 SGHKS and CDR2 YYEKEE come from the germline V gene (reference sequence). The CDR3 sequence is 14 residues long. J was trimmed by 2 bases and V by 5 bases; bases with no gene match: 7. In DNA form, the CDR3 reads TGTGCCAGCAGACCCTTCGGGACAGCCTACGAGCAGTACTTC. This encodes CASRPFGTAYEQYF.

This clone was detected once. The chain uses TRBV7-2 and TRBJ1-2; D is perhaps TRBD1 (6 bases). The germline V gene encodes CDR1 SGHTA and CDR2 FQGNSA. Trimming took off 1 base at V and 1 base at J, with 10 bases between the two ends. There are 15 residues in the CDR3. The CDR3 DNA reads TGTGCCAGCAGCTTAGGATACAGGGTTAACTATGGCTACACCTTC. It encodes CASSLGYRVNYGYTF.

The chain recombines TRBV5-1 with TRBJ2-1; 11 bases are shared with TRBD2. Germline CDR1 and CDR2: SGHRS and YFSETQ. The CDR3 runs 14 residues. Trimming removed 0 bases from V and 7 bases from J; junction bases left unmatched: 0. This chain's CDR3 is CASSLASGGNEQFF. The CDR3 DNA reads as TGCGCCAGCAGCTTGGCTAGCGGGGGGAATGAGCAGTTCTTC.

This sequence joins TRBV28 and TRBJ2-7; maybe TRBD1 (5 bases). Germline CDR1 reads MDHEN; CDR2 reads SYDVKM. CDR3 length: 15 residues. Trimming pared 6 bases from V and 1 base from J, leaving 16 bases between. As DNA, the CDR3 is TGTGCCAGCAGATCCCAGGGCGTGGGGTCCTACGAGCAGTACTTC. Encoded protein: CASRSQGVGSYEQYF.

In its sample, this clone was seen once. V and J are TRBV5-6 and TRBJ2-7, with D tentatively TRBD1 (6 bases). Germline-derived CDR1 and CDR2 are SGHDT and YYEEEE. The CDR3 runs 15 residues. V was cut by 2 bases and J by 7 bases, with 19 bases left in between. The CDR3 DNA follows: TGTGCCAGCAGCTTACAGGGTAAGGTTTTGTCAGAGCAGTACTTC. This gives the protein CASSLQGKVLSEQYF.

The rearrangement uses TRBV7-2 and TRBJ1-1; D remains unclear. Germline loops: CDR1 SGHTA, CDR2 FQGNSA. This CDR3 contains 14 residues. V lost 5 bases to trimming and J lost 1 base, with 11 bases between them. The chain's CDR3 is CASSISLGNTEAFF. CDR3 DNA: TGTGCCAGCAGCATATCCTTAGGGAACACTGAAGCTTTCTTT.

CDR3 loop: CASSLGGTGANYGYTF. The CDR3 DNA sequence: TGTGCCAGCAGCTTAGGAGGAACAGGGGCCAACTATGGCTACACCTTC. This chain links TRBV7-2 with TRBJ1-2, with 7 nucleotides matching TRBD1. The CDR3 covers 16 residues. From germline, CDR1 is SGHTA and CDR2 FQGNSA. V was clipped by 1 base and J by 2 bases; unmatched bases: 7.

The chain joins TRBV19 to TRBJ1-4, with 7 bases that match TRBD1. Per the germline V gene, CDR1 is LNHDA and CDR2 is SQIVND (reference sequence). Losses at the gene ends were 5 bases for V and 4 bases for J; bases not matched to a gene: 4. The CDR3 runs 14 residues. The CDR3 DNA follows: TGTGCCAGTAGTGCGTCAGGGGGTAATGAAAAACTGTTTTTT. Encoded protein: CASSASGGNEKLFF.

This sequence joins TRBV5-1 and TRBJ2-7, with a possible D match to TRBD2 (6 bases). The germline gives CDR1 SGHRS, CDR2 YFSETQ. V was trimmed by 2 bases and J by 5 bases, leaving 11 bases between them. The length of the CDR3 is 13 residues. CDR3 coding DNA: TGCGCCAGCAGCTTCATGCGGGAAAACGAGCAGTACTTC. Protein: CASSFMRENEQYF. Supplemented by reference TRBV5-1 and TRBJ2-7, the full variable domain reads KAGVTQTPRYLIKTRGQQVTLSCSPISGHRSVSWYQQTPGQGLQFLFEYFSETQRNKGNFPGRFSGRQFSNSRSEMNVSTLELGDSALYLCASSFMRENEQYFGPGTRLTVT.

The V gene is TRBV18, the J gene TRBJ1-4; possible D gene TRBD1, 6 bases. CDR1 is KGHSH, CDR2 LQKENI, per germline. Between the trimmed V and J ends, which lost 6 bases and 5 bases, there was a span of 13 bases. The CDR3 is 14 amino acids. For the CDR3, the DNA is TGTGCCAGCTCGGGGGCGCAATCCAATGAAAAACTGTTTTTT. It yields the protein CASSGAQSNEKLFF.

The V gene is TRBV5-1, the J gene TRBJ1-2; TRBD1 matches at 7 bases. The CDR3 has 16 residues. Trimming cost V 3 bases and J 4 bases; bases outside gene matches: 12. CDR1 and CDR2 from the germline V gene are SGHRS and YFSETQ. CDR3 sequence (DNA): TGCGCCAGCAGCTCAAACCGGGACAGCGTCCTCTATGGCTACACCTTC. It translates to CASSSNRDSVLYGYTF.

The rearrangement joins TRBV19 to TRBJ2-2, with no clear D. The CDR3 length is 13 residues. V lost 7 bases and J lost 2, with 8 bases in between. CDR1 is LNHDA and CDR2 is SQIVND in the germline V gene (reference sequence). The CDR3 DNA follows: TGTGCCAGTATGGAGACTAACACCGGGGAGCTGTTTTTT. Protein: CASMETNTGELFF. Based on the CDR3 plus reference TRBV19 and TRBJ2-2, the full variable domain is DGGITQSPKYLFRKEGQNVTLSCEQNLNHDAMYWYRQDPGQGLRLIYYSQIVNDFQKGDIAEGYSVSREKKESFPLTVTSAQKNPTAFYLCASMETNTGELFFGEGSRLTVL.

The V and J genes are TRBV18 and TRBJ2-5; 7 nucleotides agree with TRBD2. V lost 3 bases and J lost 2; bases outside the gene matches: 6. The CDR3 spans 15 residues. From germline, CDR1 is KGHSH and CDR2 LQKENI. CDR3 amino acids: CASSPITSAQETQYF. As DNA, the CDR3 is TGTGCCAGCTCACCGATCACTAGCGCGCAAGAGACCCAGTACTTC.

J is TRBJ2-7 and V is TRBV19, with D maybe TRBD2 (5 bases). Trimming shortened V by 10 bases and J by 9 bases, and 10 bases separated the two germline ends. This CDR3 has 9 amino acids. Germline assignment: CDR1 LNHDA and CDR2 SQIVND (reference sequence). Written as DNA, the CDR3 is TGTGCCAACTTTCGGGGGCAGTACTTC. Translated: CANFRGQYF. Filled out from reference TRBV19 and TRBJ2-7, the complete variable domain reads DGGITQSPKYLFRKEGQNVTLSCEQNLNHDAMYWYRQDPGQGLRLIYYSQIVNDFQKGDIAEGYSVSREKKESFPLTVTSAQKNPTAFYLCANFRGQYFGPGTRLTVT.

The chain recombines TRBV10-3 with TRBJ1-1, with unresolved D. Germline V CDR1 and CDR2: ENHRY, SYGVKD. The CDR3 spans 13 residues. V lost 7 bases and J lost 3, with 12 bases in between. The CDR3 loop reads CAITQGVDTEAFF. The CDR3 bases are TGTGCCATCACGCAAGGCGTGGACACTGAAGCTTTCTTT.

This clone appeared once. This chain joins TRBV9 and TRBJ2-7; a weak D match, TRBD1 (6 bases). Per the germline V gene, CDR1 is SGDLS and CDR2 is YYNGEE. The CDR3 has 17 amino acids. Trimming cost V 0 bases and J 2 bases, with 18 bases left between them. DNA of the CDR3: TGTGCCAGCAGCGTAGGAAGGGGATGGGACACAACCTACGAGCAGTACTTC. Amino acids: CASSVGRGWDTTYEQYF.

This rearrangement joins TRBV19 to TRBJ1-2, with a tentative D call TRBD1 (5 bases). The germline V gene has CDR1 LNHDA and CDR2 SQIVND (reference sequence). The CDR3 contains 14 residues. With 7 bases removed from V and 2 bases from J, the gap between germline ends came to 14 bases. The DNA of the CDR3 is TGTGCCAGTACTCCAGGTCCAGGGAACTATGGCTACACCTTC. It is translated as CASTPGPGNYGYTF.